The subject of this entry is one T cell receptor (beta chain). No cognate antigen has been identified for it. Base qualities are missing; no much larger clone stands one base away. The sample originates from a study of T cell changes during pregnancy in multiple sclerosis (dated by TCRdb to about 2019). With regard to the full study: The study looked at changes in the T cell repertoire across pregnancy in women with multiple sclerosis.

Library preparation used the immunoSEQ multiplex PCR assay. TCRdb provides this immuneACCESS table in a form limited to in-frame rearrangements. Some clones are lacking; in checked studies, under half of them reflect an unresolved V gene, and why the rest are absent is not known. Across this sample there are approximately 50,000 clones, with about 93% seen only once. The biggest ten clones account for approximately 0.39% of the sample. The clonotype was recovered from a female donor with multiple sclerosis, enrolled in a pregnancy study. The material was CD4+ T cells from peripheral blood mononuclear cells, obtained after pregnancy.

This receptor has the CDR3 CASSLTSGYNEQFF. The DNA is TGTGCCAGCAGCTTAACTAGCGGCTACAATGAGCAGTTCTTC. This chain is built from TRBV7-2 and TRBJ2-1; 8 nucleotides in the junction match TRBD2. Trimming removed 2 bases from V and 3 bases from J; the gene matches leave 0 bases unexplained. The CDR3 spans 14 residues, from the cysteine through the phenylalanine. Of the read, only the CDR3 DNA is kept; its 42 bases are in frame from base 1. The germline V gene provides CDR1 SGHTA and CDR2 FQGNSA.